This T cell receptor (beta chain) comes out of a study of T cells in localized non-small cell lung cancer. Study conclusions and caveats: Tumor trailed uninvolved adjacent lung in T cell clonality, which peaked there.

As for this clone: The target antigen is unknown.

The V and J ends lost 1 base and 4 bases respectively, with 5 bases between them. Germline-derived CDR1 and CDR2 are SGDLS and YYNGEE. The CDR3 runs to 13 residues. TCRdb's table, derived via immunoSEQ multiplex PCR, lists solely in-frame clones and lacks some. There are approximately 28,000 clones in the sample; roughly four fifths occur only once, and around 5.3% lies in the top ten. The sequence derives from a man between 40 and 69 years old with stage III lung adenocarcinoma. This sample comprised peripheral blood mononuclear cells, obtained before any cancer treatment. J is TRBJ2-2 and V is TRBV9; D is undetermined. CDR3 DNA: TGTGCCAGCAGCGTAATTCCCACCGGGGAGCTGTTTTTT. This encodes CASSVIPTGELFF.